The 4 T cell receptor beta chains below all came from one sample that was sequenced in a study of blood T cell repertoires in COVID-19. Generated by immunoSEQ multiplex PCR, the TCRdb table keeps only in-frame clones and is missing some. Of 100,000 to 120,000 clones listed, around 74% are singletons. The sequenced material came from peripheral blood. The receptors here all came from a woman aged 55-75 years with acute or convalescent COVID-19.

The V call is TRBV4-3, the J call TRBJ2-5; D may be TRBD2 (7 bases). Germline V lookup: CDR1 LGHNA, CDR2 YSLEER. Trimming took 0 bases from V and 4 from J, leaving 24 bases between them. The CDR3 is 19 amino acids. CDR3 sequence: CASSQDRRGGGQSGETQYF. The CDR3 DNA follows: TGCGCCAGCAGCCAAGATAGGAGAGGGGGGGGGCAGAGTGGAGAGACCCAGTACTTC.

Only a few counts were recorded for this clone. The V call is TRBV5-4, the J call TRBJ1-3; weak D call: TRBD1 (5 bases). The V and J ends lost 4 bases and 1 base respectively, with 9 bases between them. Germline V gene lookup returns CDR1 SGHNT and CDR2 YYREEE (reference sequence). The CDR3 has 14 amino acids. CDR3 bases: TGTGCCAGCAGCCGTCAGGGATCTGGAAACACCATATATTTT. It codes for CASSRQGSGNTIYF.

As concerns this clone: A read error may account for a junction end that differs from germline. The genes are TRBV6-2 or TRBV6-3 and TRBJ1-5, with D possibly matching TRBD1 (6 bases). The CDR3 consists of 15 residues. In germline, CDR1 is MNHEY, CDR2 SVGEGT. The CDR3, as DNA: TGTGCCAGCAATTACGGGACACAGCGCCATCAGCCCCAGCATTTT. Its translation is CASNYGTQRHQPQHF.

The chain combines TRBV6-5 with TRBJ1-5; 7 positions match TRBD1. Unmatched junction bases numbered 5, after V lost 7 bases and J lost 5 bases. CDR3 length: 13 residues. CDR1 and CDR2 (germline): MNHEY, SVGAGI. CDR3 nucleotide sequence: TGTGCCAGCAACCGGGACAGCTATCAGCCCCAGCATTTT. Its protein product is CASNRDSYQPQHF.